The rows below give T cell receptor beta chains drawn from one sample of a study of beta chain features in type 1 diabetes. The assay was immunoSEQ multiplex PCR, and TCRdb's table has in-frame clones only and misses some. The repertoire holds almost 350,000 clones, 7% to 9% seen once, with roughly 0.44% in the top ten. Sequencing was carried out using central memory CD4+ T cells from blood. Receptors originate from a woman aged 18 to 35 in good health. Each CDR3 is given with its conserved first and last residue. A D gene is named only where the DNA matches it firmly. Rows may omit the clone size; those that give it use once, few, many or a size class.

clone size: few; D gene: TRBD1; V gene: TRBV19; J gene: TRBJ2-2; CDR3 DNA: TGTGCCACGTCCGGGACAGGGGGCACCGGGGAGCTGTTTTTT; CDR3 protein: CATSGTGGTGELFF
clone size: -; D gene: -; V gene: TRBV15; J gene: TRBJ2-3; CDR3 DNA: TGTGCCACCAGCAGGGAATCCAGCACAGATACGCAGTATTTT; CDR3 protein: CATSRESSTDTQYF
clone size: many; D gene: TRBD1; V gene: TRBV2; J gene: TRBJ2-3; CDR3 DNA: TGTGCCAGCAGGGGACAGGAAGTTTCAACGCAGTATTTT; CDR3 protein: CASRGQEVSTQYF
clone size: few; D gene: -; V gene: TRBV10-3; J gene: TRBJ2-1; CDR3 DNA: TGTGCCATCAGTCTGGGTGGGAACAATGAGCAGTTCTTC; CDR3 protein: CAISLGGNNEQFF
clone size: -; D gene: -; V gene: TRBV5-4; J gene: TRBJ2-1; CDR3 DNA: TGTGCCAGCAGCTGGGATTTCCCGGGTCGCAATGAGCAGTTCTTC; CDR3 protein: CASSWDFPGRNEQFF
clone size: -; D gene: -; V gene: TRBV2; J gene: TRBJ1-1; CDR3 DNA: TGTGCCAGCAGTGGTGACGGGGGCGGCACTGAAGCTTTCTTT; CDR3 protein: CASSGDGGGTEAFF
clone size: many; D gene: -; V gene: TRBV5-6; J gene: TRBJ2-1; CDR3 DNA: TGTGCCAGCAGCAGGCTCGGACAGCCAGCGCAGTTCTTC; CDR3 protein: CASSRLGQPAQFF
clone size: few; D gene: TRBD2; V gene: TRBV2; J gene: TRBJ2-7; CDR3 DNA: TGTGCCAGCAGTTTGACTAGCGGAGGGTACGAGCAGTACTTC; CDR3 protein: CASSLTSGGYEQYF
clone size: -; D gene: -; V gene: TRBV7-3; J gene: TRBJ2-1; CDR3 DNA: TGTGCCAGCAGCCTAGACTCGAATGAGCAGTTCTTC; CDR3 protein: CASSLDSNEQFF
clone size: few; D gene: -; V gene: TRBV7-2; J gene: TRBJ2-3; CDR3 DNA: TGTGCCAGCAGCTTCGTCCTGGCGGATACGCAGTATTTT; CDR3 protein: CASSFVLADTQYF
clone size: -; D gene: -; V gene: TRBV7-2; J gene: TRBJ2-7; CDR3 DNA: TGTGCCAGCAGTCCGGGACCCCCGTTATACGAGCAGTACTTC; CDR3 protein: CASSPGPPLYEQYF
clone size: -; D gene: -; V gene: TRBV7-2; J gene: TRBJ2-2; CDR3 DNA: TGTGCCAGCAAACCGTGGGGCGGGGAGCTGTTTTTT; CDR3 protein: CASKPWGGELFF
clone size: many; D gene: TRBD1; V gene: TRBV13; J gene: TRBJ2-7; CDR3 DNA: TGTGCCAGCAGCAGAATAGGACAGGGGAACGAGGAGCAGTACTTC; CDR3 protein: CASSRIGQGNEEQYF
clone size: -; D gene: TRBD1; V gene: TRBV6-6; J gene: TRBJ1-2; CDR3 DNA: TGTGCCAGCAGCCAGTGGTGGGGACAGAACTATGGCTACACCTTC; CDR3 protein: CASSQWWGQNYGYTF
clone size: -; D gene: -; V gene: TRBV7-3; J gene: TRBJ2-1; CDR3 DNA: TGTGCCAGCAGCTTAGAGCTACACGGGAATGAGCAGTTCTTC; CDR3 protein: CASSLELHGNEQFF
clone size: many; D gene: TRBD1; V gene: TRBV7-6; J gene: TRBJ2-2; CDR3 DNA: TGTGCCAGCAGCGGACAGGGCGGCGGGGAGCTGTTTTTT; CDR3 protein: CASSGQGGGELFF
clone size: many; D gene: -; V gene: TRBV28; J gene: TRBJ1-4; CDR3 DNA: TGTGCCAGCAGATCTAATGAAAAACTGTTTTTT; CDR3 protein: CASRSNEKLFF
clone size: few; D gene: -; V gene: TRBV7-3; J gene: TRBJ2-2; CDR3 DNA: TGTGCCAGCAGCCGGACGGGATTTGACGGGGAGCTGTTTTTT; CDR3 protein: CASSRTGFDGELFF
clone size: many; D gene: TRBD1; V gene: TRBV9; J gene: TRBJ1-3; CDR3 DNA: TGTGCCAGCAGCGAGGGACAGGGGGTGTCTGGAAACACCATATATTTT; CDR3 protein: CASSEGQGVSGNTIYF
clone size: few; D gene: TRBD2; V gene: TRBV5-4; J gene: TRBJ2-3; CDR3 DNA: TGTGCCAGCAGCTTGAAGGCGGGAGGTCCCACAGATACGCAGTATTTT; CDR3 protein: CASSLKAGGPTDTQYF
clone size: -; D gene: -; V gene: TRBV9; J gene: TRBJ1-2; CDR3 DNA: TGTGCCAGCAGCGTAGACGCCGGGACAACCTATGGCTACACCTTC; CDR3 protein: CASSVDAGTTYGYTF
clone size: -; D gene: -; V gene: TRBV2; J gene: TRBJ2-1; CDR3 DNA: TGTGCCAGCAGTGCGGTCAGCTATGAGCAGTTCTTC; CDR3 protein: CASSAVSYEQFF
clone size: -; D gene: TRBD1; V gene: TRBV7-9; J gene: TRBJ1-2; CDR3 DNA: TGTGCCAGCAGCCTGGGACAGAGTCCCTATGGCTACACCTTC; CDR3 protein: CASSLGQSPYGYTF
clone size: -; D gene: -; V gene: TRBV6-5; J gene: TRBJ1-1; CDR3 DNA: TGTGCCAGCAGCGCTGAGGCCCGGGAAGCTTTCTTT; CDR3 protein: CASSAEAREAFF
clone size: -; D gene: -; V gene: TRBV21-1; J gene: TRBJ2-3; CDR3 DNA: TGTGCCAGCACGGAAGCGGGAGAGGGAACAGATACGCAGTATTTT; CDR3 protein: CASTEAGEGTDTQYF
clone size: many; D gene: TRBD1; V gene: TRBV18; J gene: TRBJ2-7; CDR3 DNA: TGTGCCAGCTCACAGAAGGGGACAGGGGTGTACGAGCAGTACTTC; CDR3 protein: CASSQKGTGVYEQYF
clone size: few; D gene: -; V gene: TRBV7-2; J gene: TRBJ2-6; CDR3 DNA: TGTGCCAGCAGCTTAGCGCTCGGGTTCCGGGCCAACGTCCTGACTTTC; CDR3 protein: CASSLALGFRANVLTF
clone size: few; D gene: TRBD2; V gene: TRBV13; J gene: TRBJ2-3; CDR3 DNA: TGTGCCAGCAGCCCCAAAGCGACTAGCGGGAGGGATACGCAGTATTTT; CDR3 protein: CASSPKATSGRDTQYF
clone size: few; D gene: -; V gene: TRBV10-3; J gene: TRBJ1-5; CDR3 DNA: TGTGCCATCAGCGGCATGGGTCAGCCCCAGCATTTT; CDR3 protein: CAISGMGQPQHF
clone size: -; D gene: TRBD1; V gene: TRBV6-6; J gene: TRBJ1-4; CDR3 DNA: TGTGCCAGCAGTGACAGGGGGCGCCCCGGGGAAAAACTGTTTTTT; CDR3 protein: CASSDRGRPGEKLFF
clone size: few; D gene: TRBD1; V gene: TRBV5-1; J gene: TRBJ2-5; CDR3 DNA: TGCGCCAGCAGCTTGGGACAGGGTGAAGAGACCCAGTACTTC; CDR3 protein: CASSLGQGEETQYF
clone size: few; D gene: TRBD2; V gene: TRBV29-1; J gene: TRBJ2-1; CDR3 DNA: TGCAGCGTTGTGGGCGGGAGCCCTTACAATGAGCAGTTCTTC; CDR3 protein: CSVVGGSPYNEQFF
clone size: few; D gene: TRBD2; V gene: TRBV5-1; J gene: TRBJ2-7; CDR3 DNA: TGCGCCAGCAGCTTGACTAGCGTGAGCTACGAGCAGTACTTC; CDR3 protein: CASSLTSVSYEQYF
clone size: -; D gene: TRBD2; V gene: TRBV7-9; J gene: TRBJ2-5; CDR3 DNA: TGTGCCAGCAGCTTAGGCCTAGCGGGAGGAGGTGAGACCCAGTACTTC; CDR3 protein: CASSLGLAGGGETQYF
clone size: -; D gene: TRBD1; V gene: TRBV28; J gene: TRBJ1-1; CDR3 DNA: TGTGCCAGCAGTCAGCAGGGGGCGGTCACTGAAGCTTTCTTT; CDR3 protein: CASSQQGAVTEAFF
clone size: -; D gene: -; V gene: TRBV6-1; J gene: TRBJ2-5; CDR3 DNA: TGTGCCAGCAGTGAACTGATGGGGAAGACCCAGTACTTC; CDR3 protein: CASSELMGKTQYF
clone size: -; D gene: -; V gene: TRBV2; J gene: TRBJ2-7; CDR3 DNA: TGTGCCAGCAGTGAACGCTCCGGCTCATCTGAGCAGTACTTC; CDR3 protein: CASSERSGSSEQYF
clone size: -; D gene: -; V gene: TRBV29-1; J gene: TRBJ2-2; CDR3 DNA: TGCAGCGTTGAAGGGCAGAACACCGGGGAGCTGTTTTTT; CDR3 protein: CSVEGQNTGELFF
clone size: -; D gene: TRBD1; V gene: TRBV29-1; J gene: TRBJ2-6; CDR3 DNA: TGCAGCGTTGAGTCCGACAGGGGGTGCGCCGGGGCCAACGTCCTGACTTTC; CDR3 protein: CSVESDRGCAGANVLTF
clone size: -; D gene: -; V gene: TRBV6-1; J gene: TRBJ1-3; CDR3 DNA: TGTGCCAGCAGTGAAGCGCATGGGGGAAACACCATATATTTT; CDR3 protein: CASSEAHGGNTIYF
clone size: -; D gene: TRBD1; V gene: TRBV28; J gene: TRBJ1-5; CDR3 DNA: TGTGCCAGCAGCGACACGACAGGGGCTCAGCCCCAGCATTTT; CDR3 protein: CASSDTTGAQPQHF